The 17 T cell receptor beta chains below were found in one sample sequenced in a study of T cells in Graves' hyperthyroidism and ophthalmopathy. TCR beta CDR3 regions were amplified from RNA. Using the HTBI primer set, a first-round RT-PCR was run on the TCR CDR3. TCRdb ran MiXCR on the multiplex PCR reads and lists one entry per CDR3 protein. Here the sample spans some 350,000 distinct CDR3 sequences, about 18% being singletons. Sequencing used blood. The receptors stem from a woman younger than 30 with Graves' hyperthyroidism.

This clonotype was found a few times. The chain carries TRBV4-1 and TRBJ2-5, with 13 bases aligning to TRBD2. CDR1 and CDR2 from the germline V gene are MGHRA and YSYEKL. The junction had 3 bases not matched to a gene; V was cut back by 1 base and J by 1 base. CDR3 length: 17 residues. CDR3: CASSQVGTSGVQETQYF. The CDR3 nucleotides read TGCGCCAGCAGCCAAGTGGGGACTAGCGGGGTCCAAGAGACCCAGTACTTC.

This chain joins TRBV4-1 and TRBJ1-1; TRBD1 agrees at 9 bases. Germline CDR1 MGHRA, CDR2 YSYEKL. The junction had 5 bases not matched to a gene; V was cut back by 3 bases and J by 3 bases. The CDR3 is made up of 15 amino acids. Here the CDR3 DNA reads TGCGCCAGCAGCCAGGAGGACAGGGGACACACTGAAGCTTTCTTT. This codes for CASSQEDRGHTEAFF.

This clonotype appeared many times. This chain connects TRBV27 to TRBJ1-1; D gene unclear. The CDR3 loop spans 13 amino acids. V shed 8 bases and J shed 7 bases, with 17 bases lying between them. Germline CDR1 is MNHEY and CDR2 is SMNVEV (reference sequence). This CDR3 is CASSFTLQGEAFF. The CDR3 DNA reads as TGTGCCAGCTCTTTCACTCTCCAAGGTGAAGCTTTCTTT.

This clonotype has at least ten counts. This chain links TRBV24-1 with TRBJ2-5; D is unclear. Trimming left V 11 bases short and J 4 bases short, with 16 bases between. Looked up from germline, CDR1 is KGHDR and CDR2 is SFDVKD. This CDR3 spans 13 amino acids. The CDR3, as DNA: TGTGCCATCTCGCACGCGGTTGGAGAGACCCAGTACTTC. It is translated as CAISHAVGETQYF.

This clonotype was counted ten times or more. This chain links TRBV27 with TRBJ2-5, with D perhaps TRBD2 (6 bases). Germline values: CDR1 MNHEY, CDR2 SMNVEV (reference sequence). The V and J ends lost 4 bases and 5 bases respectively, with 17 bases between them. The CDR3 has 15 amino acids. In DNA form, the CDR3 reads TGTGCCAGCAGTTCGGGACTTGAGGGCGTCGAGACCCAGTACTTC. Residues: CASSSGLEGVETQYF.

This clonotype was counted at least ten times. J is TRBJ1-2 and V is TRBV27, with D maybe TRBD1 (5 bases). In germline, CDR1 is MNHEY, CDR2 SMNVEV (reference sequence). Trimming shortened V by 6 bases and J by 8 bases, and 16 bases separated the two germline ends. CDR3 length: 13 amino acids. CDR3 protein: CASRHSQGRGYTF. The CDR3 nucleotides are TGTGCCAGCAGGCATTCGCAGGGTAGGGGCTACACCTTC.

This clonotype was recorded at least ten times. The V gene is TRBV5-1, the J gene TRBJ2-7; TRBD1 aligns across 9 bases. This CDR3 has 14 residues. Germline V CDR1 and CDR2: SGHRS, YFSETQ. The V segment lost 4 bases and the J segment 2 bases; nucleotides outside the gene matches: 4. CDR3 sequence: CASSERTGAYEQYF. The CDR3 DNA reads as TGCGCCAGCAGCGAGCGGACAGGGGCCTACGAGCAGTACTTC.

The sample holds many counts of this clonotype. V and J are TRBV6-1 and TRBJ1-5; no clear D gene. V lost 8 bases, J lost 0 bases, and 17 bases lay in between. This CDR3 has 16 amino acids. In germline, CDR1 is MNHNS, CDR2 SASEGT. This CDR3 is CASGSGKGYSNQPQHF. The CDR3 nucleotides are TGTGCCAGCGGCAGTGGTAAGGGCTATAGCAATCAGCCCCAGCATTTT.

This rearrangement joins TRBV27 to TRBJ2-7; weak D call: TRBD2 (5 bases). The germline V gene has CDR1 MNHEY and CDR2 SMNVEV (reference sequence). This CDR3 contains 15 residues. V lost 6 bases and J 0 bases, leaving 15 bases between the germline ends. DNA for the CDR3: TGTGCCAGCAGCCTCGGTAGCGCGGCCTCCTACGAGCAGTACTTC. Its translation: CASSLGSAASYEQYF.

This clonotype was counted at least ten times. CDR3 loop: CASTPTVLGTEAFF. As DNA, the CDR3 is TGTGCCAGCACCCCGACAGTCCTGGGGACTGAAGCTTTCTTT. The J gene is TRBJ1-1, the V gene TRBV7-6, with D perhaps TRBD1 (5 bases). Trimming took off 7 bases at V and 5 bases at J, with 17 bases between the two ends. This CDR3 region has 14 residues. Looked up from germline, CDR1 is SGHVS and CDR2 is FNYEAQ.

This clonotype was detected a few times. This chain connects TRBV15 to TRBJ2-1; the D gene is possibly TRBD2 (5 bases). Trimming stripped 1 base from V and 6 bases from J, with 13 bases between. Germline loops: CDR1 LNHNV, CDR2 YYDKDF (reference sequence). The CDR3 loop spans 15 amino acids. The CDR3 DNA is TGTGCCACCAGCAGAGGAGGGTTAGTGGGCAATGAGCAGTTCTTC. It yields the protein CATSRGGLVGNEQFF.

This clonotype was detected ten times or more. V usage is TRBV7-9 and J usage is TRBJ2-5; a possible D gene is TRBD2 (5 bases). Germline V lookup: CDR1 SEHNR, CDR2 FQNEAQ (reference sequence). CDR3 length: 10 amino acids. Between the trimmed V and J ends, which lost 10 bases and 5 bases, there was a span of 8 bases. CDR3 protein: CAIRGETQYF. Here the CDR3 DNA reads TGTGCCATCCGCGGGGAGACCCAGTACTTC.

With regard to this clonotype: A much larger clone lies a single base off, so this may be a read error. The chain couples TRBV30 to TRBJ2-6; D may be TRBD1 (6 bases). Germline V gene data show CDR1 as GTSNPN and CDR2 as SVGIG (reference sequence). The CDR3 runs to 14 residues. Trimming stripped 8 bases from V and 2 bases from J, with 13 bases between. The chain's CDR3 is CARGKGPGANVLTF. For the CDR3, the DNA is TGTGCCAGGGGGAAAGGGCCTGGGGCCAACGTCCTGACTTTC.

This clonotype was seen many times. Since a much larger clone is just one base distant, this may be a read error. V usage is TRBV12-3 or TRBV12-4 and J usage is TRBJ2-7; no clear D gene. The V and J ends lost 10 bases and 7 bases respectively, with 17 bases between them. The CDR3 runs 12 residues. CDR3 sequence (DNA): TGTGCCATCAGCCCCGGGTTGAGGGAGCAGTACTTC. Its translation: CAISPGLREQYF.

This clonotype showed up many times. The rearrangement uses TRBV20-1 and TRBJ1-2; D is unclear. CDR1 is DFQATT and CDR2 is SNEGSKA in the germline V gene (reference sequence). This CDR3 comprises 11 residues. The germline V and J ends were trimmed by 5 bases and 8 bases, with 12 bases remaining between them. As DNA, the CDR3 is TGCAGTGCTCCACGACGCTTGGGCTACACCTTC. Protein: CSAPRRLGYTF.

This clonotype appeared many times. The DNA for the CDR3 is TGTGCCAGCAGTCACTCCCAGGGGGCCCATCAGCCCCAGCATTTT. This codes for CASSHSQGAHQPQHF. This chain joins TRBV12-3 or TRBV12-4 and TRBJ1-5, with TRBD1 matching over 8 bases. V lost 5 bases to trimming and J lost 5 bases; unmatched junction nucleotides: 8. CDR3 length: 15 residues.

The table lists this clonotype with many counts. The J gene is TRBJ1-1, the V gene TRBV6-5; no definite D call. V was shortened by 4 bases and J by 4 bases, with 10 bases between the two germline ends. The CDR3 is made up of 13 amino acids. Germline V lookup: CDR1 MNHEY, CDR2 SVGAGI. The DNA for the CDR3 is TGTGCCAGCAGTTTAGGGCATCTCACTGAAGCTTTCTTT. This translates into CASSLGHLTEAFF.